This entry lists 17 T cell receptor beta chains sequenced from one sample in a study of blood T cell repertoires in COVID-19. Using immunoSEQ multiplex PCR, the repertoire was profiled, and TCRdb retains in-frame clones only, with some absent. The repertoire holds about 250,000 clones, with roughly nine tenths as singletons. Material for sequencing was PBMCs or T cells enriched from blood (not recorded which). Receptors originate from a woman aged 18 to 35 who had recovered from COVID-19.

The chain combines TRBV5-1 with TRBJ2-5, with TRBD2 matching over 9 bases. CDR3 size: 16 residues. Germline V gives CDR1 SGHRS, CDR2 YFSETQ. The trim removed 4 bases at V and 5 bases at J, leaving 12 bases unmatched. Here the CDR3 DNA reads TGCGCCAGCAGCCCTGGCGGGCGGGGGGGCGGTGAGACCCAGTACTTC. The encoded protein is CASSPGGRGGGETQYF. Combining the CDR3 with reference TRBV5-1 and TRBJ2-5 gives the whole variable domain KAGVTQTPRYLIKTRGQQVTLSCSPISGHRSVSWYQQTPGQGLQFLFEYFSETQRNKGNFPGRFSGRQFSNSRSEMNVSTLELGDSALYLCASSPGGRGGGETQYFGPGTRLLVL.

This clone was found once. The chain couples TRBV6-5 to TRBJ1-2; 8 bases align to TRBD1. The J segment lost 5 bases and the V segment lost 5 bases, leaving 7 bases of the junction unmatched. CDR1 and CDR2 (germline): MNHEY, SVGAGI. This CDR3 region has 14 residues. The CDR3 DNA reads TGTGCCAGCAGTCAATACCGACAGGGGTATGGCTACACCTTC. Translating it yields CASSQYRQGYGYTF.

Here the CDR3 DNA reads TGTGCCACGTGGACAGCCGGGGGGCCCCTCCACTTT. Translation gives CATWTAGGPLHF. The chain employs TRBV10-3 and TRBJ1-6, with D maybe TRBD1 (6 bases). V lost 10 bases, J lost 13 bases, and 17 bases lay in between. The germline V gene has CDR1 ENHRY and CDR2 SYGVKD. This CDR3 is built from 12 residues.

The chain links TRBV5-1 to TRBJ1-1; 9 bases fit TRBD1. This CDR3 region has 14 residues. Germline V gene lookup returns CDR1 SGHRS and CDR2 YFSETQ. After removal of 2 bases from V and 5 bases from J, the junction contained 4 bases not matched to a gene. CDR3 sequence reads: CASSFTGGRTEAFF. The CDR3 DNA is TGCGCCAGCAGCTTTACAGGGGGCCGAACTGAAGCTTTCTTT.

This clone turned up a few times. The chain recombines TRBV5-4 with TRBJ1-2, with D tentatively TRBD1 (5 bases). The CDR3 sequence is 14 residues long. Germline V gene data show CDR1 as SGHNT and CDR2 as YYREEE (reference sequence). The V gene lost 0 bases and the J gene lost 1 base, with 7 bases spanning the gap. The CDR3 DNA reads TGTGCCAGCAGCTTGGGACAGCTTAACTATGGCTACACCTTC. It codes for CASSLGQLNYGYTF. Drawing the rest from reference TRBV5-4 and TRBJ1-2, the complete variable domain is ETGVTQSPTHLIKTRGQQVTLRCSSQSGHNTVSWYQQALGQGPQFIFQYYREEENGRGNFPPRFSGLQFPNYSSELNVNALELDDSALYLCASSLGQLNYGYTFGSGTRLTVV.

The chain joins TRBV7-9 to TRBJ1-6, with TRBD1 identical over 8 bases. Germline V gene data show CDR1 as SEHNR and CDR2 as FQNEAQ (reference sequence). The CDR3 is 16 residues long. The V segment lost 1 base and the J segment 9 bases; nucleotides outside the gene matches: 8. The CDR3 DNA follows: TGTGCCAGCAGCTTAGTCTCCGGGACAGGATTTTCACCCCTCCACTTT. Its protein is CASSLVSGTGFSPLHF.

The rearrangement links TRBV7-2 to TRBJ2-5; no definite D call. The CDR3 has 14 amino acids. V was shortened by 1 base and J by 5 bases, with 11 bases between the two germline ends. In germline, CDR1 is SGHTA, CDR2 FQGNSA. CDR3 sequence: CASSLGLDGETQYF. The CDR3 coding sequence is TGTGCCAGCAGCTTAGGTTTAGATGGTGAGACCCAGTACTTC.

The chain employs TRBV5-6 and TRBJ1-1; D possibly corresponds to TRBD1 (5 bases). Germline V gene lookup returns CDR1 SGHDT and CDR2 YYEEEE. V lost 5 bases and J 8 bases, leaving 13 bases between the germline ends. The CDR3 has 12 residues. In nucleotides, the CDR3 is TGTGCCAGCAGTCGGGACTTCGAGGAAGCTTTCTTT. Translation gives CASSRDFEEAFF.

The chain carries TRBV10-3 and TRBJ2-7; TRBD2 aligns across 8 bases. This CDR3 spans 14 amino acids. Unmatched junction bases numbered 4, after V lost 6 bases and J lost 0 bases. Germline V gives CDR1 ENHRY, CDR2 SYGVKD. The CDR3 DNA is TGTGCCATCAGCCGGGGGGGGAGCTCCTACGAGCAGTACTTC. This translates into CAISRGGSSYEQYF.

This chain joins TRBV2 and TRBJ1-4; D may be TRBD1 (5 bases). The CDR3 sequence is 14 residues long. Germline V gene data show CDR1 as SNHLY and CDR2 as FYNNEI. V was pared by 7 bases and J by 6 bases, with 15 bases between. CDR3 coding DNA: TGTGCCAGCACGCCCGGGACTGTAGATGAAAAACTGTTTTTT. Translation gives CASTPGTVDEKLFF.

The chain has TRBV5-6 and TRBJ2-7, with TRBD1 matching over 9 bases. The CDR3 consists of 15 residues. Germline CDR1 reads SGHDT; CDR2 reads YYEEEE. Trimming took 2 bases from V and 4 from J; bases not matched to a gene: 7. CDR3 nucleotide sequence: TGTGCCAGCAGCTTTAGGGACAGGGTGGGATACGAGCAGTACTTC. Protein product: CASSFRDRVGYEQYF.

The J gene is TRBJ1-1, the V gene TRBV29-1; 7 nucleotides agree with TRBD1. Trimming removed 7 bases from V and 0 bases from J; junction bases left unmatched: 8. Germline-derived CDR1 and CDR2 are SQVTM and ANQGSEA. The CDR3 has 14 residues. In DNA form, the CDR3 reads TGCAGCGCCGGACAGGCGGTGGTGAACACTGAAGCTTTCTTT. Translated, it gives CSAGQAVVNTEAFF.

The rearrangement links TRBV2 to TRBJ1-6; 12 nucleotides match TRBD1. Germline values: CDR1 SNHLY, CDR2 FYNNEI. With V trimmed by 7 bases and J by 10 bases, 8 bases remained unmatched. The CDR3 spans 15 residues. In DNA, the CDR3 is TGTGCCAGCATGGCCGGGACAGGGGGCCGGTCACCCCTCCACTTT. Encoded protein: CASMAGTGGRSPLHF.

This chain uses TRBV6-5 with TRBJ2-1; TRBD2 matches at 8 bases. J gave up 9 bases and V 0 bases, and 7 bases lay outside the gene matches. From germline, CDR1 is MNHEY and CDR2 SVGAGI. This CDR3 has 15 residues. CDR3 DNA sequence: TGTGCCAGCAGTTACTCGGGCGGGGGGAGTTTTGAGCAGTTCTTC. This codes for CASSYSGGGSFEQFF.

The chain links TRBV4-1 to TRBJ2-5, with 7 positions matching TRBD1. Trimming removed 4 bases from V and 0 bases from J; junction bases left unmatched: 11. The germline V gene has CDR1 MGHRA and CDR2 YSYEKL. The CDR3 runs to 17 residues. In DNA form, the CDR3 reads TGCGCCAGCAGCCCCTCTCCTCCCAGGGGGAACCAAGAGACCCAGTACTTC. It translates to CASSPSPPRGNQETQYF.

The chain uses TRBV3-1 (or the pseudogene TRBV3-2) and TRBJ2-7; 7 bases align to TRBD2. The CDR3 length is 18 residues. Germline CDR1 reads LGHDT; CDR2 reads YNNKEL (reference sequence). Trimming cost V 1 base and J 4 bases; bases outside gene matches: 16. CDR3 sequence reads: CASSQVPSGVGIIYEQYF. In nucleotides, the CDR3 is TGTGCCAGCAGCCAAGTTCCCAGCGGGGTCGGTATTATTTACGAGCAGTACTTC.

The chain carries TRBV6-5 and TRBJ1-4; TRBD1 is a possible D gene (5 bases). Per the germline V gene, CDR1 is MNHEY and CDR2 is SVGAGI. The CDR3 is 15 residues long. Deletions cut 0 bases from V and 6 bases from J, with 11 bases between. CDR3 coding DNA: TGTGCCAGCAGTTACTCGTACAGGAGTGATGAAAAACTGTTTTTT. Amino acids: CASSYSYRSDEKLFF.